These 9 T cell receptor beta chains originate from one sample sequenced in a study of T cells in pancreatic ductal adenocarcinoma. Using immunoSEQ multiplex PCR, the repertoire was profiled, and TCRdb retains in-frame clones only, with some absent. Found here are approximately 97,000 clones, roughly 95% of them singletons; the top ten hold around 2.9%. No neoadjuvant therapy was given to the selected pancreatic ductal adenocarcinoma patients before their surgery. What was sequenced was PBMCs. Source of these receptors: a human donor with pancreatic ductal adenocarcinoma.

This chain uses TRBV29-1 with TRBJ2-5, with D hard to call. Trimming removed 8 bases at V and 2 bases at J, with 12 bases between. The length of the CDR3 is 12 residues. Looked up from germline, CDR1 is SQVTM and CDR2 is ANQGSEA. The chain's CDR3 is CSTRHTQETQYF. The CDR3 DNA is TGCAGCACCAGACACACACAAGAGACCCAGTACTTC.

This clone has just one count. V usage is TRBV10-3 and J usage is TRBJ2-1; TRBD1 might be the D (6 bases). This CDR3 has 17 residues. From germline, CDR1 is ENHRY and CDR2 SYGVKD. V gave up 7 bases and J gave up 1 base, with 20 bases separating them. CDR3 bases: TGTGCCATCACCCGCCTCCAGGGGAAGGGATCCTACAATGAGCAGTTCTTC. It specifies CAITRLQGKGSYNEQFF.

V usage is TRBV2 and J usage is TRBJ2-7, with D tentatively TRBD2 (6 bases). This CDR3 region has 13 residues. CDR1 is SNHLY, CDR2 FYNNEI, per germline. The V end lost 6 bases, the J end lost 1 base, and 10 bases lay between the germline ends. CDR3 sequence: CASRLSGSYEQYF. The DNA for the CDR3 is TGTGCCAGCAGGCTTAGCGGTTCCTACGAGCAGTACTTC.

The V call is TRBV29-1, the J call TRBJ2-7, with D uncertain. The germline V and J ends were trimmed by 0 bases and 6 bases, with 6 bases remaining between them. The CDR3 runs to 11 residues. Looked up from germline, CDR1 is SQVTM and CDR2 is ANQGSEA. Here the CDR3 reads CSVEDRGEQYF. As DNA, the CDR3 is TGCAGCGTTGAAGATCGCGGCGAGCAGTACTTC.

The chain has TRBV4-2 and TRBJ2-5; 9 bases map to TRBD2. CDR1 and CDR2 (germline): LGHNA, YNFKEQ. The J segment lost 6 bases and the V segment lost 3 bases, leaving 8 bases of the junction unmatched. The CDR3 has 15 residues. The CDR3 bases are TGTGCCAGCAGCCAGCTAAATAGCGGGAGACAGACCCAGTACTTC. Translation: CASSQLNSGRQTQYF.

Here the CDR3 DNA reads TGTGCCAGCAGCCAGACAGGATTCTCTGGAAACACCATATATTTT. Its translation: CASSQTGFSGNTIYF. The chain uses TRBV11-2 and TRBJ1-3; D possibly corresponds to TRBD1 (6 bases). V was clipped by 5 bases and J by 0 bases, with 11 bases between them. CDR3 length: 15 amino acids. Germline V gene lookup returns CDR1 SGHAT and CDR2 FQNNGV.

This chain connects TRBV7-6 to TRBJ2-3, with 14 bases that match TRBD2. The length of the CDR3 is 16 residues. The germline gives CDR1 SGHVS, CDR2 FNYEAQ. The trim removed 5 bases at V and 5 bases at J, leaving 6 bases unmatched. CDR3 loop: CASSLRLAGGGDTQYF. Written as DNA, the CDR3 is TGTGCCAGCAGCCTAAGACTAGCGGGAGGGGGAGATACGCAGTATTTT.

The V gene is TRBV7-3, the J gene TRBJ2-2; no clear D gene. There are 13 residues in the CDR3. Germline V gene data show CDR1 as SGHTA and CDR2 as FQGTGA. V lost 2 bases and J lost 5, with 6 bases in between. CDR3 coding DNA: TGTGCCAGCAGCTTATTGGAGACCGGGGAGCTGTTTTTT. Translated, it gives CASSLLETGELFF.

The chain couples TRBV12-5 to TRBJ1-2; TRBD1 aligns across 9 bases. The CDR3 contains 17 residues. V lost 5 bases to trimming and J lost 8 bases; unmatched junction nucleotides: 18. CDR1 is LGHNT and CDR2 is FRNRAP in the germline V gene. CDR3: CASGQTGTGRPPRGYTF. The CDR3 DNA follows: TGTGCTAGTGGTCAAACCGGGACAGGGAGACCGCCCCGCGGCTACACCTTC. The full variable domain, completed using reference TRBV12-5 and TRBJ1-2, is DARVTQTPRHKVTEMGQEVTMRCQPILGHNTVFWYRQTMMQGLELLAYFRNRAPLDDSGMPKDRFSAEMPDATLATLKIQPSEPRDSAVYFCASGQTGTGRPPRGYTFGSGTRLTVV.